The 29 T cell receptor beta chains listed next were all sequenced from one sample in a study of shared clonotypes between healthy human individuals. The method was immunoSEQ multiplex PCR; TCRdb's version includes in-frame clones alone and lacks a portion of them. The sample records approximately 480,000 clones, 60% to 80% being singletons. Input material: PBMCs. The receptors were sampled from a woman in her thirties or forties in good health. Some clones in this sample may be carry-over from other donors' samples.

The J gene is TRBJ2-3, the V gene TRBV6-5; D uncertain. With 2 bases removed from V and 6 bases from J, the gap between germline ends came to 9 bases. The CDR3 is made up of 13 amino acids. Per germline, CDR1 MNHEY and CDR2 SVGAGI. CDR3 sequence reads: CASSYKPADTQYF. CDR3 bases: TGTGCCAGCAGTTACAAGCCAGCTGATACGCAGTATTTT.

The rearrangement uses TRBV5-1 and TRBJ2-1, with 9 positions matching TRBD2. Germline assignment: CDR1 SGHRS and CDR2 YFSETQ. Trimming took 0 bases from V and 12 from J; bases not matched to a gene: 7. The CDR3 has 14 amino acids. CDR3 sequence (DNA): TGCGCCAGCAGCTTGGGAGGGACTAGCCGACCGCAGTTCTTC. Translated, it gives CASSLGGTSRPQFF.

J is TRBJ2-3 and V is TRBV28; 7 bases fit TRBD2. This CDR3 is 15 amino acids long. V dropped 4 bases and J dropped 4; count of bases not matched to a gene: 8. The germline CDR1 and CDR2 sequences are MDHEN and SYDVKM. The CDR3 loop is CASSSGGRLSDTQYF. CDR3 sequence (DNA): TGTGCCAGCAGTTCCGGCGGGAGATTATCAGATACGCAGTATTTT. Full variable domain (outside the CDR3, taken from reference TRBV28 and TRBJ2-3): DVKVTQSSRYLVKRTGEKVFLECVQDMDHENMFWYRQDPGLGLRLIYFSYDVKMKEKGDIPEGYSVSREKKERFSLILESASTNQTSMYLCASSSGGRLSDTQYFGPGTRLTVL.

The V call is TRBV19, the J call TRBJ1-1; unclear D gene. The CDR3 contains 12 residues. V lost 11 bases to trimming and J lost 0 bases, with 10 bases between them. Germline lookup yields CDR1 LNHDA and CDR2 SQIVND (reference sequence). As DNA, the CDR3 is TGTGCCGGTAACACCATGAACACTGAAGCTTTCTTT. This codes for CAGNTMNTEAFF. The complete variable domain, with remaining parts taken from reference TRBV19 and TRBJ1-1, reads DGGITQSPKYLFRKEGQNVTLSCEQNLNHDAMYWYRQDPGQGLRLIYYSQIVNDFQKGDIAEGYSVSREKKESFPLTVTSAQKNPTAFYLCAGNTMNTEAFFGQGTRLTVV.

The chain combines TRBV19 with TRBJ1-5; 10 bases match TRBD1. Trimming took 6 bases from V and 2 from J; bases not matched to a gene: 10. Germline V CDR1 and CDR2: LNHDA, SQIVND (reference sequence). CDR3 length equals 17 residues. The CDR3 protein is CASSPETGGGGNQPQHF. CDR3 coding DNA: TGTGCCAGTAGCCCGGAGACAGGGGGCGGTGGCAATCAGCCCCAGCATTTT. Using reference TRBV19 and TRBJ1-5 for the parts outside the CDR3, the full variable domain is DGGITQSPKYLFRKEGQNVTLSCEQNLNHDAMYWYRQDPGQGLRLIYYSQIVNDFQKGDIAEGYSVSREKKESFPLTVTSAQKNPTAFYLCASSPETGGGGNQPQHFGDGTRLSIL.

A few counts support this clone. This chain links TRBV4-2 with TRBJ2-6, with 8 bases identical to TRBD2. The CDR3 covers 18 residues. With 2 bases clipped from V and 1 base from J, the junction kept 7 bases outside the gene matches. Germline V gene lookup returns CDR1 LGHNA and CDR2 YNFKEQ. CDR3 region: CASSQSEGGGSGANVLTF. The CDR3, as DNA: TGTGCCAGCAGCCAATCTGAGGGCGGGGGGTCTGGGGCCAACGTCCTGACTTTC.

This rearrangement joins TRBV19 to TRBJ2-5; D gene unclear. Germline CDR1 reads LNHDA; CDR2 reads SQIVND (reference sequence). This CDR3 contains 14 residues. The V and J ends lost 5 bases and 1 base respectively, with 11 bases between them. As DNA, the CDR3 is TGTGCCAGTAGTCTACACGGAACCCAAGAGACCCAGTACTTC. Its protein product is CASSLHGTQETQYF.

This chain joins TRBV11-2 and TRBJ2-3; the D is unclear. Germline loops: CDR1 SGHAT, CDR2 FQNNGV. The CDR3 runs 16 residues. The ends were cut back, 3 bases at V and 0 bases at J, with 13 bases in the middle. CDR3 nucleotide sequence: TGTGCCAGCAGCTTCCCCCCAGCGACTAGCACAGATACGCAGTATTTT. Amino acid sequence: CASSFPPATSTDTQYF.

The chain joins TRBV10-3 to TRBJ2-3; 11 bases fit TRBD2. J lost 4 bases, V lost 11 bases, and 8 bases had no gene match. This CDR3 comprises 14 residues. In germline, CDR1 is ENHRY, CDR2 SYGVKD. The CDR3, as DNA: TGTGCCTCCGCACTAGCGGGAGACGCAGATACGCAGTATTTT. Amino acid sequence: CASALAGDADTQYF.

Turning to this clone: This may arise from a read error, as a much more abundant clone is one base away. The chain has TRBV10-2 and TRBJ2-6; tentative D call: TRBD1 (5 bases). Germline V gene data show CDR1 as WSHSY and CDR2 as SAAADI. With 3 bases removed from V and 2 bases from J, the gap between germline ends came to 5 bases. The CDR3 is 14 residues long. CDR3 bases: TGCGCCAGCAGTGACAGGGCTGGGGCCAACGTCCTGACTTTC. This codes for CASSDRAGANVLTF.

The CDR3 loop reads CASRLHNSNQPQHF. CDR3 in DNA: TGTGCCAGTAGATTACACAATAGCAATCAGCCCCAGCATTTT. The chain couples TRBV19 to TRBJ1-5; D call uncertain. The germline V gene has CDR1 LNHDA and CDR2 SQIVND (reference sequence). The CDR3 sequence is 14 residues long. V shed 6 bases and J shed 0 bases, with 9 bases lying between them.

Note on this clone: Distinct nucleotide sequences in the sample also encode this CDR3. V usage is TRBV30 and J usage is TRBJ2-5; D is perhaps TRBD1 (5 bases). V was pared by 0 bases and J by 2 bases, with 7 bases between. The germline V gene has CDR1 GTSNPN and CDR2 SVGIG (reference sequence). This CDR3 contains 13 residues. The chain's CDR3 is CAWSVRGQETQYF. The CDR3 nucleotides are TGTGCCTGGAGTGTAAGGGGACAAGAGACCCAGTACTTC.

This clone showed up just once. J is TRBJ2-7 and V is TRBV2; unclear D gene. The CDR3 loop spans 12 amino acids. CDR1 and CDR2 (germline): SNHLY, FYNNEI. V lost 4 bases and J lost 4, with 8 bases in between. The CDR3 is CASSGATYEQYF. CDR3 DNA: TGTGCCAGCAGTGGGGCCACTTACGAGCAGTACTTC.

The chain carries TRBV30 and TRBJ1-5, with 7 bases matching TRBD1. The CDR3 spans 13 residues. Germline CDR1 and CDR2: GTSNPN and SVGIG (reference sequence). V gave up 2 bases and J gave up 10 bases; unmatched junction bases: 8. CDR3: CAWSKQGSSPQHF. CDR3 DNA: TGTGCCTGGAGTAAACAGGGGTCCTCACCCCAGCATTTT.

The V call is TRBV6-1, the J call TRBJ2-7, with 7 bases aligning to TRBD1. The junction had 12 bases not matched to a gene; V was cut back by 2 bases and J by 5 bases. This CDR3 has 16 residues. Germline V gene data show CDR1 as MNHNS and CDR2 as SASEGT. CDR3 loop: CASSELKGRGSNEQYF. DNA for the CDR3: TGTGCCAGCAGTGAATTAAAGGGCAGGGGGTCTAACGAGCAGTACTTC.

The gene calls are TRBV6-4 and TRBJ2-3; a possible D gene is TRBD2 (5 bases). This CDR3 comprises 15 residues. With 4 bases removed from V and 1 base from J, the gap between germline ends came to 12 bases. The germline CDR1 and CDR2 sequences are MRHNA and SNTAGT. The CDR3 spells CASSAGGAGTDTQYF. The CDR3 DNA follows: TGTGCCAGCAGTGCTGGAGGAGCGGGCACAGATACGCAGTATTTT.

Comments on this clone: The same CDR3 also results from other DNA sequences found in this sample. V usage is TRBV5-1 and J usage is TRBJ1-2; no definite D call. Per germline, CDR1 SGHRS and CDR2 YFSETQ. V gave up 0 bases and J gave up 2 bases, with 8 bases separating them. The CDR3 extends over 14 amino acids. The CDR3 sequence is CASSLETPNYGYTF. Here the CDR3 DNA reads TGCGCCAGCAGCTTGGAGACACCGAACTATGGCTACACCTTC.

The gene calls are TRBV10-3 and TRBJ2-3; no definite D call. V gave up 2 bases and J gave up 1 base, with 16 bases separating them. The CDR3 is 17 residues long. CDR1 is ENHRY and CDR2 is SYGVKD in the germline V gene. For the CDR3, the DNA is TGTGCCATCAGTGAGGAGTCGGCGACCCGTGGCACAGATACGCAGTATTTT. Translating it yields CAISEESATRGTDTQYF.

This chain uses TRBV7-6 with TRBJ2-7; 9 bases are a match to TRBD2. V lost 6 bases to trimming and J lost 4 bases; unmatched junction nucleotides: 13. The CDR3 is 16 residues long. Looked up from germline, CDR1 is SGHVS and CDR2 is FNYEAQ. In DNA form, the CDR3 reads TGTGCCAGCAGGCCGCAGGCGGGAGGGCCCGGATACGAGCAGTACTTC. Its protein product is CASRPQAGGPGYEQYF.

The J gene is TRBJ2-1, the V gene TRBV6-4; TRBD2 matches 11 bases. The CDR3 is 16 residues long. After removal of 0 bases from V and 9 bases from J, the junction contained 7 bases not matched to a gene. Germline assignment: CDR1 MRHNA and CDR2 SNTAGT. The CDR3 region has the DNA TGTGCCAGCAGTGACTCGGGACTAGCGGAGGGGGGTGAGCAGTTCTTC. Amino acid sequence: CASSDSGLAEGGEQFF.

The CDR3 region has the DNA TGTGCCAGCAGGGAGACAGGGCCGATCACTGAAGCTTTCTTT. Protein sequence: CASRETGPITEAFF. The rearrangement uses TRBV28 and TRBJ1-1, with 7 positions matching TRBD1. Germline V gives CDR1 MDHEN, CDR2 SYDVKM. This CDR3 has 14 amino acids. The trim removed 6 bases at V and 4 bases at J, leaving 8 bases unmatched.

This clone was observed a handful of times. The CDR3 DNA sequence: TGTGCCAGCAGCCGACCGACTAGCCGCACCTCCTACGAGCAGTACTTC. The encoded protein is CASSRPTSRTSYEQYF. V gene TRBV7-2 combines with J gene TRBJ2-7, with TRBD2 identical over 7 bases. V lost 5 bases, J lost 0 bases, and 10 bases stayed unmatched. Germline loops: CDR1 SGHTA, CDR2 FQGNSA. CDR3 length: 16 amino acids. Full variable domain (missing parts from reference TRBV7-2 and TRBJ2-7): GAGVSQSPSNKVTEKGKDVELRCDPISGHTALYWYRQSLGQGLEFLIYFQGNSAPDKSGLPSDRFSAERTGGSVSTLTIQRTQQEDSAVYLCASSRPTSRTSYEQYFGPGTRLTVT.

The rearrangement uses TRBV5-1 and TRBJ2-7; 9 positions agree with TRBD1. Germline-derived CDR1 and CDR2 are SGHRS and YFSETQ. The junction had 12 bases not matched to a gene; V was cut back by 5 bases and J by 6 bases. This CDR3 spans 15 amino acids. This CDR3 reads CASRTVPGQGAEQYF. The CDR3 DNA follows: TGCGCCAGCAGAACCGTCCCGGGACAGGGAGCCGAGCAGTACTTC.

The chain couples TRBV4-1 to TRBJ2-1; D is ambiguous. Germline assignment: CDR1 MGHRA and CDR2 YSYEKL. This CDR3 region has 15 residues. V dropped 2 bases and J dropped 0 bases, with 8 bases sitting between them. This CDR3 is CASSQLSRSYNEQFF. CDR3 DNA: TGCGCCAGCAGCCAATTGTCCCGCTCCTACAATGAGCAGTTCTTC.

In DNA, the CDR3 is TGTGCCACCCACAATATGCAGGGTGGCACAAATCAGCCCCAGCATTTT. Translated: CATHNMQGGTNQPQHF. The chain couples TRBV5-4 to TRBJ1-5; a weak D match, TRBD1 (5 bases). V was clipped by 9 bases and J by 4 bases, with 23 bases between them. Germline values: CDR1 SGHNT, CDR2 YYREEE (reference sequence). This CDR3 has 16 residues.

The chain is built from TRBV30 and TRBJ1-2, with D perhaps TRBD1 (6 bases). CDR3 length: 15 amino acids. V was clipped by 1 base and J by 5 bases, with 17 bases between them. Germline CDR1 GTSNPN, CDR2 SVGIG (reference sequence). The chain's CDR3 is CAWSEGSGAVYGYTF. The CDR3 coding sequence is TGTGCCTGGAGTGAGGGGTCAGGGGCTGTGTATGGCTACACCTTC.

V gene TRBV29-1 combines with J gene TRBJ1-2; 7 positions match TRBD1. After removal of 3 bases from V and 0 bases from J, the junction contained 13 bases not matched to a gene. Germline V gives CDR1 SQVTM, CDR2 ANQGSEA. CDR3 length equals 17 residues. CDR3 protein: CSVDRDSATRANYGYTF. In nucleotides, the CDR3 is TGCAGCGTTGATAGGGACAGCGCTACACGGGCTAACTATGGCTACACCTTC.

The rearrangement uses TRBV2 and TRBJ2-1; 7 nucleotides align to TRBD2. Germline V gene lookup returns CDR1 SNHLY and CDR2 FYNNEI. V shed 2 bases and J 7 bases; nucleotides not matched to a gene: 8. The CDR3 extends over 15 amino acids. The CDR3: CASSERAGEYNEQFF. The CDR3 nucleotides read TGTGCCAGCAGTGAAAGGGCGGGAGAGTATAATGAGCAGTTCTTC.

Of note for this clone: Other DNA variants within this sample encode the same CDR3. V and J are TRBV4-3 and TRBJ2-1; TRBD2 matches at 8 bases. V trimming: 4 bases; J trimming: 6 bases; junction bases outside the gene matches: 8. Germline loops: CDR1 LGHNA, CDR2 YSLEER. CDR3 length: 15 amino acids. CDR3 in amino acids: CASSRGLAGGNEQFF. CDR3 nucleotide sequence: TGCGCCAGCAGCCGAGGACTAGCTGGTGGCAATGAGCAGTTCTTC.